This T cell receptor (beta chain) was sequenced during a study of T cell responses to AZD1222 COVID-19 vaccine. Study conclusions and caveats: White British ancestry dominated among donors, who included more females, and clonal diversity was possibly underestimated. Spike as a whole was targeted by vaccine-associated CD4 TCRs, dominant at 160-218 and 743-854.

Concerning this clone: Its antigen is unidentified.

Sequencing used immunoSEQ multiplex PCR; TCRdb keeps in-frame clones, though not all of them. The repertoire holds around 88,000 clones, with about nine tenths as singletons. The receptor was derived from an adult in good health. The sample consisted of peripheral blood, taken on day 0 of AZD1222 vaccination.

The CDR3 DNA reads as TGTGCCAGCACCTTGGGAGTGACAGCAAGCAATCAGCCCCAGCATTTT. Translation: CASTLGVTASNQPQHF. The chain recombines TRBV28 with TRBJ1-5, with D tentatively TRBD1 (5 bases). CDR1 is MDHEN and CDR2 is SYDVKM in the germline V gene. Trimming cost V 7 bases and J 1 base, with 17 bases left between them. This CDR3 spans 16 amino acids.